The 9 T cell receptor beta chains below were found in one sample sequenced in a study of T cell clonality in common variable immunodeficiency (dated by TCRdb to about 2015). What the research found in general, with its limitations: Fewer deletions and N-nucleotide insertions were reportedly observed in CVID TCRbeta sequences, and highly modified clones with 13 or more V deletions were reportedly absent from CVID TCRbeta sequences.

Libraries were built with the immunoSEQ multiplex PCR assay. TCRdb mirrors the immuneACCESS table, restricted to in-frame sequences. Some clones are absent from its copies; in checked studies, under half trace to an unresolved V gene, and the reason for the others is unknown. Across this sample, fewer than 25,000 clones were tabulated and none appeared just once. Of the sample, around 23% falls within the top ten clones. Their antigens are not known. Material: peripheral blood mononuclear cells. The receptor source for this set is a human donor with common variable immunodeficiency.

This clone appeared a few times. The read comes to an end 3 residues before the CDR3 does, leaving the germline J gene to fill in the end. The chain joins TRBV2 to TRBJ2-5, with 7 nucleotides matching TRBD1. The CDR3 spans 13 residues. J gave up 5 bases and V 6 bases, and 6 bases lay outside the gene matches. Germline loops: CDR1 SNHLY, CDR2 FYNNEI. CDR3 loop: CASRGQPGETQYF. Incomplete CDR3 DNA: TGTGCCAGCAGGGGACAGCCAGGGGAGACC. The full variable domain, with the rest looked up from reference TRBV2 and TRBJ2-5, is EPEVTQTPSHQVTQMGQEVILRCVPISNHLYFYWYRQILGQKVEFLVSFYNNEISEKSEIFDDQFSVERPDGSNFTLKIRSTKLEDSAMYFCASRGQPGETQYFGPGTRLLVL.

Worth noting for this clone: Read coverage stops 3 residues before the CDR3 terminus; the germline J gene supplies the remainder. The same CDR3 also results from other DNA sequences found in this sample. The V gene is TRBV18, the J gene TRBJ2-7; tentative D call: TRBD1 (6 bases). Per the germline V gene, CDR1 is KGHSH and CDR2 is LQKENI. This CDR3 contains 17 residues. The V end was cut by 3 bases, the J end by 2 bases, with 20 bases between. The CDR3 reads CASSPGRLGTTTYEQYF. The covered CDR3 bases are TGTGCCAGCTCACCGGGTAGGTTAGGGACAACTACCTACGAG.

Incomplete CDR3 DNA: TGTGCCTGGAAAGGCGGGAGATATGATGAG. Protein: CAWKGGRYDE. The whole CDR3 sequence is CAWKGGRYDEQFF. This chain connects TRBV30 to TRBJ2-1; TRBD2 matches 7 bases. Read data end 3 residues before the CDR3 end; the end is taken from the germline J gene. Germline V gene sequence: CDR1 GTSNPN, CDR2 SVGIG (reference sequence). The length of the CDR3 is 13 residues. V lost 4 bases and J lost 8; bases outside the gene matches: 8. Filled out from reference TRBV30 and TRBJ2-1, the complete variable domain reads SQTIHQWPATLVQPVGSPLSLECTVEGTSNPNLYWYRQAAGRGLQLLFYSVGIGQISSEVPQNLSASRPQDRQFILSSKKLLLSDSGFYLCAWKGGRYDEQFFGPGTRLTVL.

This clone was recorded a few times. Read sequence stops 3 residues before the CDR3 end, and the germline J gene provides the missing end. This chain joins TRBV7-9 and TRBJ2-5, with TRBD1 matching over 7 bases. Germline CDR1 is SEHNR and CDR2 is FQNEAQ (reference sequence). The CDR3 sequence is 14 residues long. V shed 1 base, J shed 3 bases, and the junction held 2 bases outside the gene matches. CDR3 amino acids: CASSLDRGKETQYF. The sequenced part of the CDR3 DNA is TGTGCCAGCAGCTTAGACAGGGGAAAAGAGACC.

This clone was seen only a few times. The CDR3 end is not reached by the read, which stops 3 residues before it; the germline J gene fills it in. V gene TRBV19 combines with J gene TRBJ2-7; D gene ambiguous. The CDR3 length is 14 residues. V was shortened by 3 bases and J by 0 bases, with 9 bases between the two germline ends. Germline CDR1 reads LNHDA; CDR2 reads SQIVND (reference sequence). CDR3 residues: CASSIGGSSYEQYF. The CDR3 bases that were read are TGTGCCAGTAGTATCGGCGGTAGCTCCTACGAG.

This clone was observed a few times. The read halts 3 residues ahead of the CDR3 end, with the missing end drawn from the germline J gene. The chain links TRBV7-3 to TRBJ2-7, with TRBD1 matching over 8 bases. The CDR3 spans 15 residues. The V gene end was trimmed by 1 base and the J gene end by 2 bases; junction bases not matched to a gene: 4. CDR1 and CDR2 from the germline V gene are SGHTA and FQGTGA. The DNA read from the CDR3 is TGTGCCAGCAGCTTAAGTGGACAGGGTCCCTACGAG. Its protein is CASSLSGQGPYE. The whole CDR3 is CASSLSGQGPYEQYF.

There are many counts of this clone. The CDR3 loop is CASSVRREAGMDTQYF. The part of the CDR3 DNA that was read is TGTGCCAGCAGCGTAAGGCGGGAGGCCGGGATGGATACG. The chain joins TRBV9 to TRBJ2-3, with TRBD2 matching over 8 bases. The read comes to an end 3 residues before the CDR3 does, leaving the germline J gene to fill in the end. The germline V gene encodes CDR1 SGDLS and CDR2 YYNGEE. The CDR3 covers 16 residues. Losses at the gene ends were 1 base for V and 6 bases for J; bases not matched to a gene: 10.

In its sample, this clone was seen a few times. The read terminates 3 residues before the CDR3 end, so the remaining end is supplied by the germline J gene. The chain uses TRBV20-1 and TRBJ2-1; 11 bases line up with TRBD1. The germline V gene has CDR1 DFQATT and CDR2 SNEGSKA (reference sequence). With 6 bases clipped from V and 9 bases from J, the junction kept 16 bases outside the gene matches. The CDR3 totals 16 residues. CDR3 sequence: CSAPTDRGRQSGEQFF. The CDR3 DNA, read in part, is TGCAGTGCCCCGACGGACAGGGGGCGGCAGAGTGGTGAG.

Concerning this clone itself: The observed sequence ends 3 residues before the CDR3 terminus, with the missing tail filled in from the germline J gene. The chain combines TRBV11-2 with TRBJ2-7; D remains unclear. CDR1 and CDR2 from the germline V gene are SGHAT and FQNNGV. V was trimmed by 0 bases and J by 0 bases, leaving 6 bases between them. The CDR3 length is 14 residues. The CDR3 sequence: CASSLEGSSYEQYF. CDR3 bases read: TGTGCCAGCAGCTTAGAGGGCAGCTCCTACGAG.